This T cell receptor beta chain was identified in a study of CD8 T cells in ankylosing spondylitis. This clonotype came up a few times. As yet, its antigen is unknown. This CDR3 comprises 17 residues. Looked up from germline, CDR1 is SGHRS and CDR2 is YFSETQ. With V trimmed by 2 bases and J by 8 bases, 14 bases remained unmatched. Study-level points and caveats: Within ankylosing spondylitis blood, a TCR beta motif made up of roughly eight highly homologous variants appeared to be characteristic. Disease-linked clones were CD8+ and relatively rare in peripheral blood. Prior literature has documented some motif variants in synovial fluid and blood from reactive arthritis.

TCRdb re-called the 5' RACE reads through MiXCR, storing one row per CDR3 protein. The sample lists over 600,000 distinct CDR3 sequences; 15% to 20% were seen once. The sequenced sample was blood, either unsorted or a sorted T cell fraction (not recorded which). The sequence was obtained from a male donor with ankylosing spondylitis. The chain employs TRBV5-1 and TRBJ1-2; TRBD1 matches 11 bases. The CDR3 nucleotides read TGCGCCAGCAGCTTAAACCCTAACTATAGGACAGGGGGCGGCTACACCTTC. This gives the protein CASSLNPNYRTGGGYTF.